The 20 T cell receptor beta chains given below trace back to one sample, sequenced in a study of CD8 T cells in Susac syndrome. RNA amounts of roughly 0.45 to 1 ug underwent reverse transcription with random hexamers. TCRdb re-analysed the immunoSEQ multiplex PCR reads in MiXCR, keeping a single row per CDR3 protein. Of 150,000 to 190,000 distinct CDR3 sequences in the sample, around 95% were seen once. Sequencing input: CD4+ T cells from PBMCs. Receptor source: a human donor with Susac syndrome.

V and J are TRBV3-1 and TRBJ2-5, with a possible D match to TRBD2 (6 bases). Germline V gene sequence: CDR1 LGHDT, CDR2 YNNKEL (reference sequence). The CDR3 contains 13 residues. V lost 1 base to trimming and J lost 8 bases, with 11 bases between them. CDR3 loop: CASSQVDGTTQYF. Written as DNA, the CDR3 is TGTGCCAGCAGCCAAGTGGACGGGACTACCCAGTACTTC.

This chain uses TRBV15 with TRBJ2-5; D is perhaps TRBD1 (7 bases). The germline gives CDR1 LNHNV, CDR2 YYDKDF (reference sequence). The CDR3 has 16 residues. With 2 bases removed from V and 0 bases from J, the gap between germline ends came to 13 bases. CDR3 DNA sequence: TGTGCCACCAGCAGAAGGCGGGACAGCAACCAAGAGACCCAGTACTTC. Protein product: CATSRRRDSNQETQYF. Full variable domain (missing parts from reference TRBV15 and TRBJ2-5): DAMVIQNPRYQVTQFGKPVTLSCSQTLNHNVMYWYQQKSSQAPKLLFHYYDKDFNNEADTPDNFQSRRPNTSFCFLDIRSPGLGDTAMYLCATSRRRDSNQETQYFGPGTRLLVL.

The V gene is TRBV18, the J gene TRBJ2-3, with no clear D. V shed 3 bases and J shed 4 bases, with 5 bases lying between them. CDR3 size: 12 residues. Germline V lookup: CDR1 KGHSH, CDR2 LQKENI. This CDR3 is CASSPRSDTQYF. The CDR3 DNA sequence: TGTGCCAGCTCACCGAGATCAGATACGCAGTATTTT.

The V gene is TRBV5-1, the J gene TRBJ2-1; D gene uncertain. The CDR3 runs 14 residues. Germline CDR1 is SGHRS and CDR2 is YFSETQ. Trimming took off 5 bases at V and 4 bases at J, with 13 bases between the two ends. CDR3 DNA: TGCGCCAGCAGACCAGAACAGAGGTACAATGAGCAGTTCTTC. It yields the protein CASRPEQRYNEQFF. The full variable domain, with the rest looked up from reference TRBV5-1 and TRBJ2-1, is KAGVTQTPRYLIKTRGQQVTLSCSPISGHRSVSWYQQTPGQGLQFLFEYFSETQRNKGNFPGRFSGRQFSNSRSEMNVSTLELGDSALYLCASRPEQRYNEQFFGPGTRLTVL.

The chain combines TRBV20-1 with TRBJ1-5, with a possible D match to TRBD1 (6 bases). The CDR3 is made up of 14 amino acids. V lost 6 bases and J lost 3, with 15 bases in between. Germline V gene data show CDR1 as DFQATT and CDR2 as SNEGSKA (reference sequence). CDR3 sequence (DNA): TGCAGTGCCGGGGACATGCGAGCCAATCAGCCCCAGCATTTT. This encodes CSAGDMRANQPQHF.

This clonotype occurred a few times. This chain connects TRBV29-1 to TRBJ2-7; D gene uncertain. The ends were cut back, 0 bases at V and 0 bases at J, with 6 bases in the middle. Germline assignment: CDR1 SQVTM and CDR2 ANQGSEA. CDR3 size: 13 residues. As DNA, the CDR3 is TGCAGCGTTGAAGATCGGAGCTCCTACGAGCAGTACTTC. Its translation: CSVEDRSSYEQYF.

The gene calls are TRBV2 and TRBJ2-3, with 7 bases identical to TRBD2. The CDR3 sequence is 13 residues long. The germline CDR1 and CDR2 sequences are SNHLY and FYNNEI. V was pared by 8 bases and J by 7 bases, with 9 bases of the junction left unmatched. DNA for the CDR3: TGTGCCAGCGGAGCGGGGTGGGAAAATACGCAGTATTTT. Translation gives CASGAGWENTQYF.

The chain couples TRBV3-1 to TRBJ1-1; D call uncertain. CDR1 is LGHDT and CDR2 is YNNKEL in the germline V gene (reference sequence). V lost 1 base, J lost 1 base, and 7 bases lay in between. This CDR3 contains 14 residues. CDR3 region: CASSQGSGNTEAFF. The CDR3 DNA reads as TGTGCCAGCAGCCAAGGTTCCGGGAACACTGAAGCTTTCTTT.

This rearrangement joins TRBV9 to TRBJ2-4; perhaps D is TRBD1 or TRBD2 (5 bases each). V gave up 0 bases and J gave up 8 bases, with 9 bases separating them. CDR1 is SGDLS and CDR2 is YYNGEE in the germline V gene. This CDR3 is 13 amino acids long. CDR3 coding DNA: TGTGCCAGCAGCGTAGGAGGGGATGACATTCAGTACTTC. The encoded protein is CASSVGGDDIQYF.

The chain links TRBV9 to TRBJ2-5; TRBD1 might be the D (5 bases). The CDR3 has 13 amino acids. Germline CDR1 and CDR2: SGDLS and YYNGEE. Trimming pared 0 bases from V and 5 bases from J, leaving 8 bases between. For the CDR3, the DNA is TGTGCCAGCAGCGTAGGCAGGGCCGAGACCCAGTACTTC. This gives the protein CASSVGRAETQYF.

The J gene is TRBJ1-5, the V gene TRBV7-2; D remains unclear. This CDR3 is built from 14 residues. With 5 bases removed from V and 2 bases from J, the gap between germline ends came to 10 bases. The germline V gene encodes CDR1 SGHTA and CDR2 FQGNSA. In DNA form, the CDR3 reads TGTGCCAGCAGCCAGCAACGAGGCAATCAGCCCCAGCATTTT. Translated: CASSQQRGNQPQHF.

The gene calls are TRBV2 and TRBJ2-2; a weak D match, TRBD1 (6 bases). Per germline, CDR1 SNHLY and CDR2 FYNNEI. Trimming cost V 8 bases and J 0 bases, with 13 bases left between them. The CDR3 length is 15 residues. CDR3: CASRAGASNTGELFF. DNA for the CDR3: TGTGCCAGCCGGGCAGGGGCCTCGAACACCGGGGAGCTGTTTTTT.

The J gene is TRBJ2-1, the V gene TRBV20-1; 7 nucleotides align to TRBD2. Trimming removed 6 bases from V and 2 bases from J; junction bases left unmatched: 7. Germline V CDR1 and CDR2: DFQATT, SNEGSKA (reference sequence). The CDR3 consists of 14 residues. CDR3 sequence: CSARTGTTYNEQFF. The CDR3 DNA reads TGCAGTGCCCGTACCGGGACTACCTACAATGAGCAGTTCTTC.

The gene calls are TRBV27 and TRBJ2-5; 11 positions agree with TRBD1. This CDR3 contains 16 residues. V dropped 5 bases and J dropped 4; count of bases not matched to a gene: 9. In germline, CDR1 is MNHEY, CDR2 SMNVEV (reference sequence). CDR3 loop: CASSPTGQGASETQYF. The DNA for the CDR3 is TGTGCCAGCAGTCCGACAGGACAGGGGGCTTCAGAGACCCAGTACTTC.

This clonotype occurred a few times. The V gene is TRBV7-9, the J gene TRBJ1-5; no clear D. V dropped 6 bases and J dropped 4 bases, with 10 bases sitting between them. CDR1 is SEHNR, CDR2 FQNEAQ, per germline (reference sequence). The CDR3 sequence is 13 residues long. The DNA for the CDR3 is TGTGCCAGCAGTTCTGATGGGAATCAGCCCCAGCATTTT. Encoded protein: CASSSDGNQPQHF.

In DNA, the CDR3 is TGTGCCAGCAGTGAACTCCTTAATGAAAAACTGTTTTTT. Its translation: CASSELLNEKLFF. The rearrangement uses TRBV2 and TRBJ1-4; D is unresolved. This CDR3 contains 13 residues. Trimming shortened V by 2 bases and J by 4 bases, and 5 bases separated the two germline ends. Germline V gives CDR1 SNHLY, CDR2 FYNNEI.

The gene calls are TRBV6-6 and TRBJ2-1, with D possibly TRBD1 on 6 matching bases. Germline V gives CDR1 MNHNY, CDR2 SVGAGI (reference sequence). CDR3 length equals 14 residues. With 8 bases removed from V and 3 bases from J, the gap between germline ends came to 14 bases. This CDR3 is CASGGRVDYNEQFF. The CDR3 DNA is TGTGCCAGCGGGGGCAGGGTGGACTACAATGAGCAGTTCTTC.

This chain uses TRBV9 with TRBJ1-5; 8 nucleotides align to TRBD1. V shed 3 bases, J shed 3 bases, and the junction held 8 bases outside the gene matches. Germline CDR1 is SGDLS and CDR2 is YYNGEE. The CDR3 sequence is 16 residues long. CDR3 sequence: CASSARKGQANQPQHF. The CDR3 nucleotides read TGTGCCAGCAGCGCCCGGAAGGGACAGGCCAATCAGCCCCAGCATTTT.

This clonotype was picked up one time. The chain joins TRBV7-2 to TRBJ2-3, with 13 bases aligning to TRBD2. Germline CDR1 and CDR2: SGHTA and FQGNSA. V lost 5 bases, J lost 2 bases, and 10 bases stayed unmatched. The CDR3 contains 18 residues. DNA for the CDR3: TGTGCCAGCAGCCCCCACCGGACTAGCGGGGGAGCCACAGATACGCAGTATTTT. Residues: CASSPHRTSGGATDTQYF.

V gene TRBV5-1 combines with J gene TRBJ2-3, with a possible D match to TRBD2 (5 bases). The V and J ends lost 3 bases and 0 bases respectively, with 11 bases between them. The germline V gene has CDR1 SGHRS and CDR2 YFSETQ. This CDR3 is built from 15 residues. CDR3 nucleotide sequence: TGCGCCAGCAGCTCCGGAGGTCATAGCACAGATACGCAGTATTTT. This gives the protein CASSSGGHSTDTQYF.